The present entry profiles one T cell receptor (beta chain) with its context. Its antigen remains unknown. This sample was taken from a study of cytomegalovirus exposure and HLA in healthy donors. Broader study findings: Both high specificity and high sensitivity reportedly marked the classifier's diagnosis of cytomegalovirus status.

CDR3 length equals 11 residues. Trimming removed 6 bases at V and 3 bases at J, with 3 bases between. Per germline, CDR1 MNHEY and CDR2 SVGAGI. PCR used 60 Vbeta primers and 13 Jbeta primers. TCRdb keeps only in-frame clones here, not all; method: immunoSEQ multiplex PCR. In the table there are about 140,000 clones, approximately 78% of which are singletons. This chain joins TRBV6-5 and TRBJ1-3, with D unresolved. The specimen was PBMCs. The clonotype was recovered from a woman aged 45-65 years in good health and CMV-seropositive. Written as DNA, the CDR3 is TGTGCCAGCAGCCTTGGAAACACCATATATTTT. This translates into CASSLGNTIYF.